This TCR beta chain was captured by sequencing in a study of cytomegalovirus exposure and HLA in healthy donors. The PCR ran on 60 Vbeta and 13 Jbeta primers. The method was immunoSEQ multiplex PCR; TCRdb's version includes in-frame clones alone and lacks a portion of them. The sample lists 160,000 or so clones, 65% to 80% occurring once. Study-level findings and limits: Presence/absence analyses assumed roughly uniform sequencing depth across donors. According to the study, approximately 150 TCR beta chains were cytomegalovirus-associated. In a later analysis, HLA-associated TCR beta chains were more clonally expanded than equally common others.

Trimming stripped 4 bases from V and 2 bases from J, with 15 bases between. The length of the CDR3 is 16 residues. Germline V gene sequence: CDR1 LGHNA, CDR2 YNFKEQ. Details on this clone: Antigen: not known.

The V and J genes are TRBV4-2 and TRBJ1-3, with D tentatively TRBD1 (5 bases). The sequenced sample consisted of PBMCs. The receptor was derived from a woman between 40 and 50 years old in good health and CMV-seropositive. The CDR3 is CASSPLRGGAGNTIYF. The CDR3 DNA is TGTGCCAGCAGCCCCCTGCGAGGAGGGGCTGGAAACACCATATATTTT.